This T cell receptor (beta chain) was obtained from a study of identical twins. General observations from the study: Those out-of-frame alpha sequences shared by twins showed an excess of low generation probability. Where beta out-of-frame sequences were concerned, excess twin sharing was weaker.

Trimming took off 6 bases at V and 3 bases at J, with 11 bases between the two ends. The CDR3 covers 14 residues. Template switching, a step in the protocol, added a universal primer site, and cDNA carried unique molecular identifiers. One entry per CDR3 protein, called by TCRdb with MiXCR from the 5' RACE reads. Of about 890,000 distinct CDR3 sequences listed, 9% to 15% were seen once; the top ten hold under 2%. This clonotype was seen more than once but under ten times. The antigen remains undetermined. All donors were healthy Caucasians. A further study also used this sample, focusing on yellow fever vaccine responses in identical twins.

The sequence was obtained from a woman younger than 30 in good health. The chain carries TRBV12-3 or TRBV12-4 and TRBJ2-2; D possibly corresponds to TRBD1 (6 bases). Sequenced: PBMCs. The CDR3 DNA is TGTGCCAGCAGACCGGGACAAGACACCGGGGAGCTGTTTTTT. Encoded protein: CASRPGQDTGELFF.